This T cell receptor beta chain emerged from a study of metastatic and nonmetastatic thyroid tumors. Study-wide context: The study looked at repertoires side by side in blood and in tumor or nodule tissue from malignant and benign thyroid patients.

The CDR3 has 15 amino acids. Germline V CDR1 and CDR2: GTSNPN, SVGIG (reference sequence). Deletions cut 0 bases from V and 2 bases from J, with 13 bases between. Findings and limits, study-wide: Reports indicated that malignant thyroid tumors showed significantly higher TCR beta diversity than benign nodules did, in blood and tumor.

Using MiXCR, TCRdb reanalyzed the PCR reads. The data contain approximately 6,400 clones, more than 15% of them singletons. Until they underwent thyroid surgery, no patient had received any treatment. On this clone itself: Its antigen is still unknown.

The receptor was isolated from a male donor with papillary thyroid cancer or a benign thyroid nodule (not recorded which). Some clones in this sample may be carry-over from other donors' samples. Sequencing was carried out using tumor tissue. V is TRBV30 and J is TRBJ1-2, with D possibly TRBD1 on 6 matching bases. The CDR3: CAWSVPGGTNYGYTF. The CDR3 nucleotides are TGTGCCTGGAGTGTGCCGGGGGGCACCAACTATGGCTACACCTTC.